A single sample is the source of the 2 T cell receptor beta chains below, sequenced in a study of Graves' ophthalmopathy and Graves' hyperthyroidism. Researchers took RNA transcripts and amplified TCR beta CDR3 regions from them. An initial RT-PCR round employing HTBI primers preceded a second-round multiplex PCR. TCRdb called the multiplex PCR reads again in MiXCR, with one record for every CDR3 protein. The sample lists about 370,000 distinct CDR3 sequences, 18% occurring once. Sequencing was done on a sample of peripheral blood. The receptors were sampled from a young woman with Graves' ophthalmopathy.

This clonotype was recorded at least ten times. The J gene is TRBJ1-5, the V gene TRBV30; TRBD1 agrees at 8 bases. The ends lost 3 bases at V and 2 bases at J; junction bases unmatched: 3. CDR1 is GTSNPN, CDR2 SVGIG, per germline (reference sequence). The CDR3 is 14 residues long. The CDR3, as DNA: TGTGCCTGGAGAGAGACAGGGGGCAATCAGCCCCAGCATTTT. This codes for CAWRETGGNQPQHF.

There are many counts of this clonotype. The rearrangement links TRBV6-1 to TRBJ2-2, with D unresolved. Trimming pared 1 base from V and 6 bases from J, leaving 9 bases between. The V gene's germline CDR1 is MNHNS and CDR2 SASEGT. The CDR3 has 14 amino acids. The CDR3 protein is CASSEEDVPGELFF. The CDR3 nucleotides are TGTGCCAGCAGTGAAGAGGACGTCCCCGGGGAGCTGTTTTTT.